A selection of T cell receptor beta chains follows, all from one sample in a study of T cells in Graves' hyperthyroidism and ophthalmopathy. TCRdb itself ran the multiplex PCR reads through MiXCR, one entry per CDR3 protein. This sample has 360,000 or so distinct CDR3 sequences, with over 15% found just once. The specimen was blood. These receptors were taken from a woman aged 18 to 35 with Graves' hyperthyroidism. CDR3s include the opening cysteine and the closing phenylalanine or tryptophan. The D gene is left open where the match is weak. Size is omitted from some rows. Given values are once, few, many or a class for expanded clones.

abundance	j_gene	v_gene	d_gene	CDR3aa	CDR3nt
many	TRBJ2-5	TRBV2	.	CASSDSPYQETQYF	TGTGCCAGCAGTGACAGCCCGTACCAAGAGACCCAGTACTTC
many	TRBJ2-7	TRBV6-1	.	CASNENGGYEQYF	TGTGCCAGCAATGAAAACGGGGGCTACGAGCAGTACTTC
many	TRBJ1-1	TRBV11-2	.	CASSHRGESTEAFF	TGTGCCAGCAGCCATAGGGGGGAGAGCACTGAAGCTTTCTTT
many	TRBJ1-6	TRBV2	.	CASGMNNSPLHF	TGTGCCAGCGGGATGAATAATTCACCCCTCCACTTT
few	TRBJ2-5	TRBV5-1	.	CASRSLGPGWQETQYF	TGCGCCAGCAGGTCCCTGGGACCCGGGTGGCAAGAGACCCAGTACTTC
many	TRBJ1-1	TRBV2	.	CASGRDLNTEAFF	TGTGCCAGCGGCCGGGACCTGAACACTGAAGCTTTCTTT
few	TRBJ1-2	TRBV13	.	CASSGEGGGYGYTF	TGTGCCAGCAGCGGGGAAGGGGGTGGCTATGGCTACACCTTC
many	TRBJ1-2	TRBV6-1	.	CASRRVDYGYTF	TGTGCCAGCCGCAGGGTCGACTATGGCTACACCTTC
many	TRBJ2-7	TRBV6-5	.	CASSYSTPGWGNEQYF	TGTGCCAGCAGTTACTCGACCCCAGGTTGGGGGAACGAGCAGTACTTC
many	TRBJ2-5	TRBV29-1	.	CSVAGFQETQYF	TGCAGCGTTGCAGGCTTCCAAGAGACCCAGTACTTC
many	TRBJ2-7	TRBV7-9	TRBD1	CASSYRDRGDEQYF	TGTGCCAGCAGCTACCGGGACAGGGGCGACGAGCAGTACTTC
many	TRBJ1-5	TRBV2	.	CAGGHSNQPQHF	TGTGCCGGGGGACATTCAAATCAGCCCCAGCATTTT
.	TRBJ2-5	TRBV20-1	TRBD2	CSHRVGGGASETQYF	TGCAGCCACCGGGTTGGCGGGGGGGCCTCGGAGACCCAGTACTTC
.	TRBJ1-2	TRBV5-1	.	CASSLNSLGYTF	TGCGCCAGCAGCCTCAACTCCCTCGGCTACACCTTC
many	TRBJ1-1	TRBV5-1	TRBD1	CASSLNRGVNTEAFF	TGCGCCAGCAGCTTAAACAGGGGTGTAAACACTGAAGCTTTCTTT
many	TRBJ1-5	TRBV25-1	.	CASSDGGQVSNQPQHF	TGTGCCAGCAGTGACGGGGGGCAGGTCAGCAATCAGCCCCAGCATTTT
many	TRBJ1-1	TRBV12-3/TRBV12-4	.	CASSPEGLNTEAFF	TGTGCCAGCAGTCCAGAGGGACTAAACACTGAAGCTTTCTTT
many	TRBJ1-1	TRBV6-5	.	CASSNTNTEAFF	TGTGCCAGCAGTAACACGAACACTGAAGCTTTCTTT
many	TRBJ2-1	TRBV7-8	.	CASSLELNEQFF	TGTGCCAGCAGCTTAGAGTTAAATGAGCAGTTCTTC
few	TRBJ2-7	TRBV3-1	.	CASSPDDGSYEQYF	TGTGCCAGCAGCCCGGATGATGGTTCCTACGAGCAGTACTTC
many	TRBJ1-1	TRBV12-3/TRBV12-4	TRBD1	CASSLGPGQRFTSEAFF	TGTGCCAGCAGTTTGGGGCCGGGACAGCGGTTCACGTCTGAAGCTTTCTTT
few	TRBJ1-1	TRBV4-2	TRBD1	CASSQDEGAGEAFF	TGTGCCAGCAGCCAAGATGAGGGGGCAGGTGAAGCTTTCTTT
few	TRBJ2-7	TRBV6-2/TRBV6-3	.	CASSYSRIGDFYEQYF	TGTGCCAGCAGTTACTCCAGGATAGGGGACTTCTACGAGCAGTACTTC